This entry is about one TCR beta chain. This sample is drawn from a study of Graves' ophthalmopathy and Graves' hyperthyroidism. RNA transcripts provided the template for amplifying TCR beta CDR3 regions. HTBI primers served in a first-round RT-PCR, which a second-round multiplex PCR followed. Each CDR3 protein gets one entry after TCRdb re-called the multiplex PCR reads with MiXCR. The sample lists approximately 700,000 distinct CDR3 sequences; roughly 41% were seen once. CDR3 length equals 13 residues. CDR1 is MGHDK and CDR2 is SYGVNS in the germline V gene. The V end was cut by 8 bases, the J end by 6 bases, with 11 bases between.

The sequence was obtained from an adult man with Graves' ophthalmopathy. J is TRBJ1-6 and V is TRBV25-1; D remains ambiguous. The sample was peripheral blood. For the CDR3, the DNA is TGTGCCAGCTCACCGCAGCCTAATTCACCCCTCCACTTT. Its protein product is CASSPQPNSPLHF.